Following are 25 T cell receptor beta chains from one sample sequenced in a study of CD8+ T cells in alopecia areata. RNA extraction and reverse transcription yielded cDNA as sequencing template. Measured with immunoSEQ multiplex PCR; TCRdb has only the in-frame clones, and not every one. The sample has 120,000 or so clones, approximately 57% seen once. The treatment denotes: oral pan-JAK inhibitor, 5-10 mg twice daily. The sequences come from CD4+ T cells sorted from blood, collected at week 4, from a patient treated with tofacitinib. The origin of the receptors is a human donor with alopecia areata.

This clone has just one count. The V gene is TRBV7-8, the J gene TRBJ2-5, with 7 bases that match TRBD2. Germline values: CDR1 SGHVS, CDR2 FQNEAQ. The CDR3 totals 14 residues. With V trimmed by 3 bases and J by 5 bases, 6 bases remained unmatched. CDR3 region: CASSFSGLGETQYF. As DNA, the CDR3 is TGTGCCAGCAGCTTTAGCGGGTTGGGTGAGACCCAGTACTTC.

This clone was picked up a small number of times. This chain links TRBV5-4 with TRBJ1-2; D gene unclear. Trimming shortened V by 4 bases and J by 0 bases, and 4 bases separated the two germline ends. CDR3 length equals 12 residues. In germline, CDR1 is SGHNT, CDR2 YYREEE (reference sequence). The DNA for the CDR3 is TGTGCCAGCAGCCCTACTAACTATGGCTACACCTTC. Protein: CASSPTNYGYTF.

The sample holds a few counts of this clone. The genes are TRBV27 and TRBJ1-5; no clear D gene. The V end was cut by 6 bases, the J end by 1 base, with 16 bases between. Germline V gives CDR1 MNHEY, CDR2 SMNVEV (reference sequence). The CDR3 totals 16 residues. CDR3 sequence: CASSPQVLESNQPQHF. The CDR3 region has the DNA TGTGCCAGCAGCCCGCAGGTGTTGGAGAGCAATCAGCCCCAGCATTTT.

In the case of this clone: One junction end disagrees with the germline gene, perhaps due to a read error. The genes are TRBV19 and TRBJ2-3, with D possibly being TRBD2 (5 bases). The CDR3 consists of 12 residues. The germline V gene encodes CDR1 LNHDA and CDR2 SQIVND (reference sequence). CDR3 DNA sequence: TGTGCCAGTACCGCTAGCAGAGATACGCAGTATTTT. Amino acids: CASTASRDTQYF.

V gene TRBV10-3 combines with J gene TRBJ2-5; D gene ambiguous. Germline assignment: CDR1 ENHRY and CDR2 SYGVKD. The CDR3 runs 12 residues. V was shortened by 5 bases and J by 3 bases, with 7 bases between the two germline ends. CDR3 DNA: TGTGCCATCAGTACGACGGAAGAGACCCAGTACTTC. Translation: CAISTTEETQYF.

CDR3 residues: CASSQGWRETQYF. DNA of the CDR3: TGTGCCAGCAGTCAGGGATGGCGGGAGACCCAGTACTTC. The chain joins TRBV2 to TRBJ2-5; D is perhaps TRBD1 (5 bases). Germline V gene lookup returns CDR1 SNHLY and CDR2 FYNNEI. This CDR3 is 13 amino acids long. V lost 5 bases to trimming and J lost 5 bases, with 12 bases between them.

The rearrangement links TRBV7-8 to TRBJ1-1; possibly TRBD1 for D (5 bases). Germline V CDR1 and CDR2: SGHVS, FQNEAQ. Trimming removed 5 bases at V and 1 base at J, with 11 bases between. The CDR3 extends over 14 amino acids. As DNA, the CDR3 is TGTGCCAGCAGCCTCGGACATCAGAACACTGAAGCTTTCTTT. Translating gives CASSLGHQNTEAFF. Based on the CDR3 plus reference TRBV7-8 and TRBJ1-1, the full variable domain is GAGVSQSPRYKVAKRGQDVALRCDPISGHVSLFWYQQALGQGPEFLTYFQNEAQLDKSGLPSDRFFAERPEGSVSTLKIQRTQQEDSAVYLCASSLGHQNTEAFFGQGTRLTVV.

The V call is TRBV15, the J call TRBJ2-6; D gene uncertain. Looked up from germline, CDR1 is LNHNV and CDR2 is YYDKDF (reference sequence). The ends were cut back, 3 bases at V and 2 bases at J, with 5 bases in the middle. The CDR3 is 14 amino acids. Written as DNA, the CDR3 is TGTGCCACCAGCAGGGAACCTGGGGCCAACGTCCTGACTTTC. The encoded protein is CATSREPGANVLTF. The full variable domain, in which reference TRBV15 and TRBJ2-6 provide the parts outside the CDR3, is DAMVIQNPRYQVTQFGKPVTLSCSQTLNHNVMYWYQQKSSQAPKLLFHYYDKDFNNEADTPDNFQSRRPNTSFCFLDIRSPGLGDTAMYLCATSREPGANVLTFGAGSRLTVL.

This clone has only a few counts. The chain carries TRBV6-5 and TRBJ2-1; D might be TRBD1 or TRBD2, each matching 6 bases. Trimming shortened V by 2 bases and J by 8 bases, and 7 bases separated the two germline ends. From germline, CDR1 is MNHEY and CDR2 SVGAGI. This CDR3 has 12 residues. CDR3 in amino acids: CASSYRGHEQFF. The CDR3 DNA reads as TGTGCCAGCAGTTACCGGGGGCATGAGCAGTTCTTC.

This chain uses TRBV7-8 with TRBJ2-1; TRBD2 agrees at 13 bases. The V and J ends lost 4 bases and 7 bases, in that order; junction bases with no gene match: 7. Per the germline V gene, CDR1 is SGHVS and CDR2 is FQNEAQ. This CDR3 has 16 residues. The CDR3 bases are TGTGCCAGCAGCTCCCGAACTAGCGGGGGGGCTAATGAGCAGTTCTTC. This sequence encodes CASSSRTSGGANEQFF. Combining the CDR3 with reference TRBV7-8 and TRBJ2-1 gives the whole variable domain GAGVSQSPRYKVAKRGQDVALRCDPISGHVSLFWYQQALGQGPEFLTYFQNEAQLDKSGLPSDRFFAERPEGSVSTLKIQRTQQEDSAVYLCASSSRTSGGANEQFFGPGTRLTVL.

This clone was seen only a few times. The chain links TRBV30 to TRBJ2-1; D uncertain. Trimming removed 1 base at V and 5 bases at J, with 9 bases between. The CDR3 contains 13 residues. The germline V gene has CDR1 GTSNPN and CDR2 SVGIG (reference sequence). CDR3 sequence (DNA): TGTGCCTGGAGTGCAACCCTAGACAATGAGCAGTTCTTC. Residues: CAWSATLDNEQFF. The full variable domain, completed using reference TRBV30 and TRBJ2-1, is SQTIHQWPATLVQPVGSPLSLECTVEGTSNPNLYWYRQAAGRGLQLLFYSVGIGQISSEVPQNLSASRPQDRQFILSSKKLLLSDSGFYLCAWSATLDNEQFFGPGTRLTVL.

This clone has only a few counts. The gene calls are TRBV29-1 and TRBJ1-2; TRBD1 matches 9 bases. The germline gives CDR1 SQVTM, CDR2 ANQGSEA. The CDR3 is 15 residues long. J lost 2 bases, V lost 1 base, and 5 bases had no gene match. The CDR3 nucleotides are TGCAGCGTTGAAGGGACCGGGACAGGGAACTATGGCTACACCTTC. It encodes CSVEGTGTGNYGYTF. Together with reference TRBV29-1 and TRBJ1-2, the CDR3 gives the full variable domain: SAVISQKPSRDICQRGTSLTIQCQVDSQVTMMFWYRQQPGQSLTLIATANQGSEATYESGFVIDKFPISRPNLTFSTLTVSNMSPEDSSIYLCSVEGTGTGNYGYTFGSGTRLTVV.

The chain couples TRBV7-3 to TRBJ2-1, with D perhaps TRBD1 or TRBD2 (6 bases each). CDR1 and CDR2 from the germline V gene are SGHTA and FQGTGA. This CDR3 region has 14 residues. V was trimmed by 5 bases and J by 4 bases, leaving 12 bases between them. The CDR3 region is CASSTTGTYNEQFF. Written as DNA, the CDR3 is TGTGCCAGCAGCACAACAGGGACTTACAATGAGCAGTTCTTC.

V is TRBV30 and J is TRBJ2-7, with 9 bases aligning to TRBD2. Losses at the gene ends were 3 bases for V and 4 bases for J; bases not matched to a gene: 4. Germline V gene sequence: CDR1 GTSNPN, CDR2 SVGIG (reference sequence). The CDR3 contains 13 residues. CDR3 nucleotide sequence: TGTGCCTGGAGAGCGGGAGGATCGTACGAGCAGTACTTC. Translation gives CAWRAGGSYEQYF.

The rearrangement links TRBV29-1 to TRBJ2-1; no clear D. V gave up 0 bases and J gave up 3 bases, with 9 bases separating them. The germline V gene encodes CDR1 SQVTM and CDR2 ANQGSEA. This CDR3 comprises 14 residues. The CDR3 protein is CSVEEGKNYNEQFF. The CDR3 DNA follows: TGCAGCGTTGAAGAGGGGAAAAACTACAATGAGCAGTTCTTC.

The chain links TRBV15 to TRBJ2-3, with 7 bases that match TRBD2. CDR1 LNHNV and CDR2 YYDKDF come from the germline V gene (reference sequence). The junction had 7 bases not matched to a gene; V was cut back by 4 bases and J by 3 bases. The CDR3 is 15 residues long. The CDR3 spells CATSTLAERTDTQYF. In DNA form, the CDR3 reads TGTGCCACCAGCACCCTAGCGGAGAGAACAGATACGCAGTATTTT.

In DNA form, the CDR3 reads TGTGCCACCAGCAGAGTGGCTAATGAGCAGTTCTTC. Translating it yields CATSRVANEQFF. The chain links TRBV15 to TRBJ2-1; D not certain. From germline, CDR1 is LNHNV and CDR2 YYDKDF (reference sequence). The CDR3 has 12 amino acids. Deletions cut 1 base from V and 7 bases from J, with 5 bases between.

This clone was counted only a few times. The CDR3 DNA sequence: TGTGCCAGCAGTTATAGCGGGAGCGGAGGGGAGCTGTTTTTT. This sequence encodes CASSYSGSGGELFF. The rearrangement links TRBV7-3 to TRBJ2-2; 9 bases fit TRBD2. The ends lost 6 bases at V and 8 bases at J; junction bases unmatched: 7. CDR1 and CDR2 (germline): SGHTA, FQGTGA. CDR3 length: 14 amino acids.

This chain uses TRBV30 with TRBJ2-7; D gene uncertain. Germline V gene data show CDR1 as GTSNPN and CDR2 as SVGIG (reference sequence). This CDR3 is 13 amino acids long. Trimming pared 0 bases from V and 3 bases from J, leaving 9 bases between. CDR3 DNA: TGTGCCTGGAGTGTAGAACGGCTCTACGAGCAGTACTTC. It yields the protein CAWSVERLYEQYF.

This clone was observed a few times. The chain combines TRBV6-1 with TRBJ2-7; D possibly corresponds to TRBD2 (5 bases). Germline V gene data show CDR1 as MNHNS and CDR2 as SASEGT. Between the trimmed V and J ends, which lost 5 bases and 2 bases, there was a span of 10 bases. The CDR3 consists of 13 residues. The CDR3 bases are TGTGCCAGCAGTATGAGCGGAGCCTACGAGCAGTACTTC. Its protein is CASSMSGAYEQYF.

V is TRBV27 and J is TRBJ1-5; the D is unclear. This CDR3 is 12 amino acids long. Germline lookup yields CDR1 MNHEY and CDR2 SMNVEV (reference sequence). The V and J ends lost 8 bases and 2 bases respectively, with 7 bases between them. The CDR3 loop reads CASGTGNQPQHF. Written as DNA, the CDR3 is TGTGCCAGCGGTACTGGCAATCAGCCCCAGCATTTT.

The V call is TRBV5-6, the J call TRBJ1-2, with 7 bases matching TRBD1. V gave up 2 bases and J gave up 1 base; unmatched junction bases: 2. The CDR3 loop spans 14 amino acids. CDR1 SGHDT and CDR2 YYEEEE come from the germline V gene. CDR3 sequence reads: CASSFQGDNYGYTF. CDR3 coding DNA: TGTGCCAGCAGCTTCCAGGGGGATAACTATGGCTACACCTTC.

This clone showed up just once. This chain links TRBV6-5 with TRBJ1-6; D ambiguous. The germline gives CDR1 MNHEY, CDR2 SVGAGI. This CDR3 comprises 13 residues. Trimming took off 7 bases at V and 6 bases at J, with 10 bases between the two ends. CDR3 residues: CASKRVGNSPLHF. The CDR3 coding sequence is TGTGCCAGCAAGCGGGTTGGTAATTCACCCCTCCACTTT.

The V call is TRBV20-1, the J call TRBJ2-5; D call uncertain. Trimming shortened V by 5 bases and J by 4 bases, and 8 bases separated the two germline ends. CDR3 length: 11 amino acids. CDR1 and CDR2 from the germline V gene are DFQATT and SNEGSKA (reference sequence). Written as DNA, the CDR3 is TGCAGTGCTGAGAGCAGAGAGACCCAGTACTTC. Its translation: CSAESRETQYF.

V gene TRBV5-4 combines with J gene TRBJ1-2, with unresolved D. This CDR3 is 13 amino acids long. In germline, CDR1 is SGHNT, CDR2 YYREEE (reference sequence). The germline V and J ends were trimmed by 0 bases and 1 base, with 4 bases remaining between them. The CDR3 coding sequence is TGTGCCAGCAGCTTGGCCGGTAACTATGGCTACACCTTC. Residues: CASSLAGNYGYTF.